These 16 T cell receptor beta chains originate from one sample sequenced in a study of T cell clonality in common variable immunodeficiency. Profiling relied on immunoSEQ multiplex PCR, and the TCRdb table lists in-frame clones only, not all of them. Captured here are about 60,000 clones, none seen once; the top ten comprise about 1.5%. The sequencing sample was made of peripheral blood mononuclear cells. These receptors all stem from a person between 18 and 69 years old in good health.

This clone has ten or more counts. The sequence runs out 3 residues before the end of the CDR3; the remainder is reconstructed from the germline J gene. This sequence joins TRBV20-1 and TRBJ1-2; perhaps TRBD1 as D (5 bases). Trimming pared 4 bases from V and 0 bases from J, leaving 9 bases between. This CDR3 contains 13 residues. Looked up from germline, CDR1 is DFQATT and CDR2 is SNEGSKA (reference sequence). CDR3 amino acids: CSAKLGANYGYTF. CDR3 bases read: TGCAGTGCTAAATTAGGGGCTAACTATGGC.

This clone was recorded at least ten times. The sequenced fragment ends 3 residues before the CDR3 boundary, so the rest is inferred from the germline J gene. Additional DNA sequences in this sample encode the identical CDR3. The chain uses TRBV2 and TRBJ2-7; a possible D gene is TRBD2 (7 bases). This CDR3 has 13 residues. Deletions cut 4 bases from V and 2 bases from J, with 9 bases between. Germline V CDR1 and CDR2: SNHLY, FYNNEI. CDR3 in amino acids: CASSVGGPYEQYF. Partial CDR3 DNA: TGTGCCAGCAGTGTGGGGGGGCCCTACGAG. Combining the CDR3 with reference TRBV2 and TRBJ2-7 gives the whole variable domain EPEVTQTPSHQVTQMGQEVILRCVPISNHLYFYWYRQILGQKVEFLVSFYNNEISEKSEIFDDQFSVERPDGSNFTLKIRSTKLEDSAMYFCASSVGGPYEQYFGPGTRLTVT.

This clone showed up many times. Sequencing ends 3 residues short of the CDR3 end; the germline J gene provides the rest. This chain uses TRBV11-3 with TRBJ1-2; 7 positions match TRBD1. Trimming removed 3 bases from V and 4 bases from J; junction bases left unmatched: 2. Germline assignment: CDR1 SGHNT and CDR2 YENEEA. The CDR3 spans 13 residues. The sequenced part of the CDR3 DNA is TGTGCCAGCAGCTTTGGGGACAGCTATGGC. It yields the protein CASSFGDSYG. Given in full, the CDR3 is CASSFGDSYGYTF.

At least ten counts were recorded for this clone. With the read ending 3 residues before the CDR3 end, the germline J gene is used to fill in that end. The rearrangement uses TRBV19 and TRBJ2-2; 9 bases are a match to TRBD1. CDR3 length: 16 residues. V shed 5 bases, J shed 3 bases, and the junction held 7 bases outside the gene matches. Germline V gene data show CDR1 as LNHDA and CDR2 as SQIVND (reference sequence). This chain's CDR3 is CASSQGTGWDTGELFF. The part of the CDR3 DNA that was read is TGTGCCAGTAGTCAGGGGACAGGGTGGGACACCGGGGAG.

The sample holds many counts of this clone. The read ends 3 residues before the CDR3 terminus; that terminus is restored from the germline J gene. This sequence joins TRBV4-2 and TRBJ2-4; TRBD1 is a possible D gene (6 bases). Trimming shortened V by 0 bases and J by 1 base, and 10 bases separated the two germline ends. The CDR3 extends over 16 amino acids. The germline gives CDR1 LGHNA, CDR2 YNFKEQ. Incomplete CDR3 DNA: TGTGCCAGCAGCCAAGATGAAAGGGGGGCCAAAAACATT. The encoded protein is CASSQDERGAKNI. The full CDR3 is CASSQDERGAKNIQYF.

This clone was found a few times. CDR3: CASSIVSWDRGYGNQPQHF. CDR3 DNA, as far as it was read: TGTGCCAGTAGTATAGTTAGTTGGGACAGGGGATATGGCAATCAGCCC. This sequence joins TRBV19 and TRBJ1-5; 10 nucleotides align to TRBD1. The read finishes 3 residues shy of the CDR3 end, and the germline J gene is used to complete it. With V trimmed by 1 base and J by 2 bases, 11 bases remained unmatched. This CDR3 has 19 amino acids. Looked up from germline, CDR1 is LNHDA and CDR2 is SQIVND (reference sequence).

In its sample, this clone was seen many times. The read ends 3 residues shy of where the CDR3 ends; the end is completed using the germline J gene. The chain has TRBV20-1 and TRBJ2-6; no clear D gene. Germline V gene lookup returns CDR1 DFQATT and CDR2 SNEGSKA (reference sequence). Trimming pared 1 base from V and 4 bases from J, leaving 8 bases between. This CDR3 has 14 residues. CDR3 in amino acids: CSARVSTGANVLTF. The DNA read from the CDR3 is TGCAGTGCTAGAGTCTCTACCGGGGCCAACGTC.

This clone was counted many times. From the germline J gene comes the end of the CDR3, since the read stops 3 residues before it. This chain links TRBV20-1 with TRBJ2-7; tentatively, D is TRBD1 (5 bases). Trimming took 6 bases from V and 0 from J, leaving 18 bases between them. The CDR3 runs to 15 residues. The germline gives CDR1 DFQATT, CDR2 SNEGSKA (reference sequence). The sequenced part of the CDR3 DNA is TGCAGTGCACCTCGACTTGCTGACAGCTCCTACGAG. Its protein is CSAPRLADSSYE. The complete CDR3 protein is CSAPRLADSSYEQYF.

This clone was picked up many times. The read is 3 residues too short to cover the CDR3 end, so that end is filled in from the germline J gene. The V and J genes are TRBV6-2 or TRBV6-3 and TRBJ1-2, with D perhaps TRBD1 (6 bases). Trimming removed 2 bases from V and 5 bases from J, with 12 bases in between. Germline loops: CDR1 MNHEY, CDR2 SVGEGT. CDR3 length: 14 amino acids. CDR3 sequence: CASSYAGQLYGYTF. Incomplete CDR3 DNA: TGTGCCAGCAGTTACGCAGGACAGCTGTATGGC.

Many counts were recorded for this clone. The CDR3 reads CASSLGSRGNEQFF. Partial CDR3 DNA: TGCGCCAGCAGCTTGGGTAGCAGGGGGAATGAG. The J gene is TRBJ2-1, the V gene TRBV5-1; 7 nucleotides agree with TRBD1. Sequencing ends 3 residues short of the CDR3 end; the germline J gene provides the rest. Trimming took 0 bases from V and 7 from J; bases not matched to a gene: 4. The CDR3 is made up of 14 amino acids. In germline, CDR1 is SGHRS, CDR2 YFSETQ.

This clone was observed many times. CDR3 region: CASSLWLAGHQGNTGELFF. CDR3 DNA (partial): TGCGCCAGCAGCTTGTGGCTAGCGGGACACCAAGGGAACACCGGGGAG. The V call is TRBV5-1, the J call TRBJ2-2, with TRBD2 matching over 9 bases. Read data end 3 residues before the CDR3 end; the end is taken from the germline J gene. Germline values: CDR1 SGHRS, CDR2 YFSETQ. This CDR3 region has 19 residues. V lost 1 base, J lost 1 base, and 11 bases stayed unmatched.

This clone has ten or more counts. Read coverage stops 3 residues before the CDR3 terminus; the germline J gene supplies the remainder. V gene TRBV2 combines with J gene TRBJ2-7, with a possible D match to TRBD1 (7 bases). The CDR3 is 13 amino acids. Between the trimmed V and J ends, which lost 8 bases and 2 bases, there was a span of 13 bases. Germline assignment: CDR1 SNHLY and CDR2 FYNNEI. This CDR3 reads CASGGTATYEQYF. Incomplete CDR3 DNA: TGTGCCAGCGGGGGGACAGCCACCTACGAG. Full variable domain (outside the CDR3, taken from reference TRBV2 and TRBJ2-7): EPEVTQTPSHQVTQMGQEVILRCVPISNHLYFYWYRQILGQKVEFLVSFYNNEISEKSEIFDDQFSVERPDGSNFTLKIRSTKLEDSAMYFCASGGTATYEQYFGPGTRLTVT.

This clone was counted ten times or more. The read gets to within 3 residues of the CDR3 end, and the germline J gene fills in the rest. V and J are TRBV5-5 and TRBJ1-2; 12 nucleotides align to TRBD1. Trimming removed 4 bases from V and 4 bases from J; junction bases left unmatched: 5. Germline lookup yields CDR1 SGHKS and CDR2 YYEKEE (reference sequence). The CDR3 sequence is 15 residues long. CDR3 loop: CASSLGQGAGYGYTF. The sequenced CDR3 bases are TGTGCCAGCAGCCTGGGACAGGGGGCGGGCTATGGC.

This clone was observed at least ten times. Read data end 3 residues before the CDR3 end; the end is taken from the germline J gene. The chain joins TRBV5-4 to TRBJ2-1; D gene ambiguous. The germline V gene has CDR1 SGHNT and CDR2 YYREEE (reference sequence). The V end was cut by 4 bases, the J end by 8 bases, with 13 bases between. This CDR3 is 13 amino acids long. CDR3 in amino acids: CASSAARRDEQFF. Partial CDR3 DNA: TGTGCCAGCAGCGCCGCCAGACGGGATGAG.

This clone was observed at least ten times. The sequenced fragment ends 3 residues before the CDR3 boundary, so the rest is inferred from the germline J gene. This chain links TRBV20-1 with TRBJ1-1; the D is unclear. Germline V gene lookup returns CDR1 DFQATT and CDR2 SNEGSKA (reference sequence). The V gene lost 0 bases and the J gene lost 1 base, with 9 bases spanning the gap. This CDR3 has 14 amino acids. CDR3 DNA, as far as it was read: TGCAGTGCTAGAGATCGGAGGGCGAACACTGAA. Residues: CSARDRRANTE. From start to end, the CDR3 is CSARDRRANTEAFF.

This clone was detected ten times or more. The CDR3 end lies 3 residues beyond the end of the read and is filled in from the germline J gene. The chain has TRBV20-1 and TRBJ2-5; 13 bases are shared with TRBD2. The V segment lost 5 bases and the J segment 6 bases; nucleotides outside the gene matches: 6. The germline V gene has CDR1 DFQATT and CDR2 SNEGSKA (reference sequence). The CDR3 totals 14 residues. The sequenced part of the CDR3 DNA is TGCAGTGCTCAAAGGACTAGCGGGAGAAAGACC. Protein sequence: CSAQRTSGRKT. From start to end, the CDR3 is CSAQRTSGRKTQYF.